These T cell receptor beta chains were read from a single sample in a study of metastatic and nonmetastatic thyroid tumors. TCRdb re-clonotyped the PCR reads through MiXCR. The data hold 40,000 to 45,000 clones, with approximately 3% observed a single time. Sequencing was performed on blood. These receptors were collected from a female donor with papillary thyroid cancer or a benign thyroid nodule (not recorded which). Some clones in this sample may be carry-over from other donors' samples. CDR3s include the opening cysteine and the closing phenylalanine or tryptophan. Each record gives: clone size, J gene, V gene, D gene, CDR3 DNA, CDR3 protein. D genes are given only for firm matches. For some rows the clone size is stated as once, few or many, or as a class when expanded; others skip it.

clone_size: NA
j_call: TRBJ1-3
v_call: TRBV28
d_call: NA
cdr3_nt: TGTGCCAGCAGAAGTACTGGAAACACCATATATTTT
cdr3_aa: CASRSTGNTIYF

clone_size: NA
j_call: TRBJ2-7
v_call: TRBV27
d_call: NA
cdr3_nt: TGTGCCAGCAGTTTTGGGATAGCGGCCTCCTACGAGCAGTACTTC
cdr3_aa: CASSFGIAASYEQYF

clone_size: many
j_call: TRBJ1-1
v_call: TRBV20-1
d_call: NA
cdr3_nt: TGCAGTGCTAGGGATTCCGACCCACGGGGATTGGACACTGAAGCTTTCTTT
cdr3_aa: CSARDSDPRGLDTEAFF

clone_size: many
j_call: TRBJ1-1
v_call: TRBV6-1
d_call: NA
cdr3_nt: TGTGCCAGCAGTCCTGACATGGGCACTGAAGCTTTCTTT
cdr3_aa: CASSPDMGTEAFF

clone_size: few
j_call: TRBJ2-2
v_call: TRBV19
d_call: NA
cdr3_nt: TGTGCCAGTGAGTCGGTCACCGGGGAGCTGTTTTTT
cdr3_aa: CASESVTGELFF

clone_size: NA
j_call: TRBJ1-1
v_call: TRBV2
d_call: NA
cdr3_nt: TGTGCCAGCAGTGAAGAGACGGACACTGAAGCTTTCTTT
cdr3_aa: CASSEETDTEAFF

clone_size: many
j_call: TRBJ2-5
v_call: TRBV28
d_call: NA
cdr3_nt: TGTGCCAGCAGTTCCTTTTTTGACATAACAGGAGGGACCCAGTACTTC
cdr3_aa: CASSSFFDITGGTQYF

clone_size: many
j_call: TRBJ2-1
v_call: TRBV19
d_call: TRBD2
cdr3_nt: TGTGCCAGTAGTAAAGCGGGAGTTTTTAACAATGAGCAGTTCTTC
cdr3_aa: CASSKAGVFNNEQFF

clone_size: many
j_call: TRBJ2-2
v_call: TRBV5-1
d_call: TRBD2
cdr3_nt: TGCGCCAGCAGCTCCCGGAGGGCGGGAGATACCGGGGAGCTGTTTTTT
cdr3_aa: CASSSRRAGDTGELFF

clone_size: many
j_call: TRBJ2-5
v_call: TRBV5-1
d_call: TRBD1
cdr3_nt: TGCGCCAGCAGCTTGGAGGGGGCGAAGACCCAGTACTTC
cdr3_aa: CASSLEGAKTQYF

clone_size: few
j_call: TRBJ2-7
v_call: TRBV19
d_call: TRBD1
cdr3_nt: TGTGCCAGTAGTCCGGGGACAGGTAGCTCCTACGAGCAGTACTTC
cdr3_aa: CASSPGTGSSYEQYF

clone_size: NA
j_call: TRBJ2-2
v_call: TRBV25-1
d_call: NA
cdr3_nt: TGTGCCAGCGAAATGTTGGACACCGGGGAGCTGTTTTTT
cdr3_aa: CASEMLDTGELFF

clone_size: NA
j_call: TRBJ2-7
v_call: TRBV28
d_call: NA
cdr3_nt: TGTGCCAGCAGTTCTCGAAGGGGTACCTACGAGCAGTACTTC
cdr3_aa: CASSSRRGTYEQYF

clone_size: few
j_call: TRBJ1-1
v_call: TRBV29-1
d_call: NA
cdr3_nt: TGCAGCGTACCACCGGGACCGGGGAACACTGAAGCTTTCTTT
cdr3_aa: CSVPPGPGNTEAFF

clone_size: few
j_call: TRBJ1-5
v_call: TRBV28
d_call: NA
cdr3_nt: TGTGCCAGCACTCATCGAGGAGTTAGCAATCAGCCCCAGCATTTT
cdr3_aa: CASTHRGVSNQPQHF

clone_size: medium-sized
j_call: TRBJ1-1
v_call: TRBV13
d_call: NA
cdr3_nt: TGTGCCAGCAGCGACCGAGACAGGCCGAACACTGAAGCTTTCTTT
cdr3_aa: CASSDRDRPNTEAFF

clone_size: few
j_call: TRBJ1-1
v_call: TRBV6-1
d_call: TRBD1
cdr3_nt: TGTGCCAGCAGCCGCGAGGGGGCCGAGAACACTGAAGCTTTCTTT
cdr3_aa: CASSREGAENTEAFF

clone_size: NA
j_call: TRBJ1-1
v_call: TRBV7-8
d_call: TRBD1
cdr3_nt: TGTGCCAGCAGCGAGACGGACAGGGGGAACACTGAAGCTTTCTTT
cdr3_aa: CASSETDRGNTEAFF

clone_size: many
j_call: TRBJ1-1
v_call: TRBV28
d_call: TRBD1
cdr3_nt: TGTGCCAGCAGCCTCCTGGGGACAGTGAACACTGAAGCTTTCTTT
cdr3_aa: CASSLLGTVNTEAFF

clone_size: many
j_call: TRBJ2-7
v_call: TRBV19
d_call: TRBD2
cdr3_nt: TGTGCCAGTAGTCCGAAGGGGCTAGCGGCAAAGCAGTACTTC
cdr3_aa: CASSPKGLAAKQYF

clone_size: many
j_call: TRBJ2-5
v_call: TRBV20-1
d_call: TRBD2
cdr3_nt: TGCAGTGCTAGACCGACTAGCGGGAGGAGTTTATCGGAGACCCAGTACTTC
cdr3_aa: CSARPTSGRSLSETQYF

clone_size: NA
j_call: TRBJ2-2
v_call: TRBV7-3
d_call: TRBD1
cdr3_nt: TGTGCCAGCAGCTTAACTGGAGGGACAGGGCCGAACACCGGGGAGCTGTTTTTT
cdr3_aa: CASSLTGGTGPNTGELFF

clone_size: NA
j_call: TRBJ2-3
v_call: TRBV6-2/TRBV6-3
d_call: NA
cdr3_nt: TGTGCCAGCTCGGATACGGGGACCACAGATACGCAGTATTTT
cdr3_aa: CASSDTGTTDTQYF

clone_size: many
j_call: TRBJ2-7
v_call: TRBV9
d_call: TRBD2
cdr3_nt: TGTGCCAGCAGCGCTAGCGGGAGCAGCTCCTACGAGCAGTACTTC
cdr3_aa: CASSASGSSSYEQYF

clone_size: NA
j_call: TRBJ2-2
v_call: TRBV11-3
d_call: TRBD2
cdr3_nt: TGTGCCAGCAGCTTAGGACTAGCCGTCACCGGGGAGCTGTTTTTT
cdr3_aa: CASSLGLAVTGELFF

clone_size: many
j_call: TRBJ2-7
v_call: TRBV7-2
d_call: TRBD2
cdr3_nt: TGTGCCAGCAGCTTAGCGGCTAGCGGGAGGGTCGAGCAGTACTTC
cdr3_aa: CASSLAASGRVEQYF

clone_size: NA
j_call: TRBJ2-2
v_call: TRBV11-2
d_call: NA
cdr3_nt: TGTGCCAGCAGCGGGAGACTCAAACTAGGCGGGGAGCTGTTTTTT
cdr3_aa: CASSGRLKLGGELFF

clone_size: many
j_call: TRBJ2-6
v_call: TRBV18
d_call: NA
cdr3_nt: TGTGCCAGCTCACCGGTTCCCTCTGGGGCCAACGTCCTGACTTTC
cdr3_aa: CASSPVPSGANVLTF

clone_size: many
j_call: TRBJ1-6
v_call: TRBV6-1
d_call: NA
cdr3_nt: TGTGCCAGCAGTTCACCGACAAAGTATAATTCACCCCTCCACTTT
cdr3_aa: CASSSPTKYNSPLHF

clone_size: many
j_call: TRBJ1-3
v_call: TRBV3-1
d_call: NA
cdr3_nt: TGTGCCAGCAGCCAATTAGTGGCGATGGGGCAACGCTCTGGAAACACCATATATTTT
cdr3_aa: CASSQLVAMGQRSGNTIYF

clone_size: many
j_call: TRBJ2-7
v_call: TRBV16
d_call: NA
cdr3_nt: TGTGCCAGCAGCCCCTCGTACCAGGGGACTAACGAGCAGTACTTC
cdr3_aa: CASSPSYQGTNEQYF

clone_size: NA
j_call: TRBJ2-2
v_call: TRBV6-1
d_call: NA
cdr3_nt: TGTGCCAGCAGTATAAACAGAAACACCGGGGAGCTGTTTTTT
cdr3_aa: CASSINRNTGELFF

clone_size: medium-sized
j_call: TRBJ1-1
v_call: TRBV20-1
d_call: NA
cdr3_nt: TGCAGTGCTAGTGCGGGGGGGGACACTGAAGCTTTCTTT
cdr3_aa: CSASAGGDTEAFF

clone_size: NA
j_call: TRBJ2-3
v_call: TRBV5-1
d_call: NA
cdr3_nt: TGCGCCAGCAGCTTGAATATACAGGGAAGGTTTGATACGCAGTATTTT
cdr3_aa: CASSLNIQGRFDTQYF

clone_size: many
j_call: TRBJ2-5
v_call: TRBV11-1
d_call: NA
cdr3_nt: TGTGCCAGCAGCTTTACGGGAGAAGAGACCCAGTACTTC
cdr3_aa: CASSFTGEETQYF

clone_size: many
j_call: TRBJ1-1
v_call: TRBV5-1
d_call: TRBD1
cdr3_nt: TGCGCCAGCAGCCTAGGAGCAGGGGGCGCGGGAACTGAAGCTTTCTTT
cdr3_aa: CASSLGAGGAGTEAFF

clone_size: many
j_call: TRBJ2-1
v_call: TRBV6-5
d_call: NA
cdr3_nt: TGTGCCAGCAGTTACTCGATGGGGGATAATGAGCAGTTCTTC
cdr3_aa: CASSYSMGDNEQFF